This T cell receptor beta chain was recorded in a study of tumor-infiltrating lymphocytes in primary liver carcinoma (dated by TCRdb to 2017 to 2019). Study-level background: The five patients, three men and two women aged 30 to 69 years, had hepatocellular carcinoma (four) or combined HCC and intrahepatic cholangiocarcinoma (one). The tumors of the five patients were staged as T1-T3 N0M0, with maximum diameters ranging from roughly 4.2 to 10 cm. High reproducibility was observed for the technical replicate repertoires, with mean shared-clone rates roughly 0.89 and correlation coefficients above 0.98. TCRbeta repertoire sequencing, expression microarrays and whole-exome sequencing were combined in the study across five regions of each liver tumor, with adjacent normal tissue and blood also included. To link TCRbeta repertoire diversity to the local molecular phenotype, the approximately 26 tumor region samples were profiled with Agilent mRNA microarrays. A total of approximately 35 specimens from 5 patients underwent TCRbeta repertoire sequencing, comprising about 25 tumor regions, 5 adjacent noncancerous liver tissues and 5 peripheral blood samples. Each sample produced about 3.65 to 8 million productive TCRbeta reads, and read depth showed no significant difference between tissue types.

Starting from about 550 ng total RNA, TCRbeta-specific cDNA was produced by reverse transcription with a constant-region primer and ProtoScript II reverse transcriptase. TCRbeta libraries were built with three nested multiplex PCR rounds, a slightly modified ARM-PCR procedure. The first two PCR rounds used multiplex TRBV1-TRBV30 forward primers with a Cbeta reverse primer, each for 10 to 11 cycles. Sample barcodes and Illumina adapters were added in a final 25-cycle PCR using Deep VentR polymerase. Before sequencing, amplicons of 200-500 bp were purified from gel using a QIAquick gel extraction kit. An Illumina HiSeq 2500 was used to sequence the TCRbeta amplicons, generating 250-bp paired-end reads. The authors' pipeline ran thus. To recover full CDR3 sequences, reads were quality-trimmed using Trimmomatic v0.33 and paired reads were then merged using FLASH v1.2.11. V, D and J germline segments were assigned to the rearranged TCRbeta sequences using MiGEC v1.2.1b. Clonotype statistics and Shannon-Wiener diversity indices were computed with VDJtools v1.0.0. To cut down on sampling bias, every analysis after diversity analysis relied on just the 250 most abundant clonotypes from each sample. The public sequencing data were trimmed at Q25 with fastp and processed into clonotypes with MiXCR by TCRdb, which kept only in-frame beta chains. Each entry is one CDR3 protein sequence, shown with its most common DNA and genes. The V and J calls and clone size are TCRdb's, not the authors'. This sample lists under 50,000 distinct CDR3 sequences; roughly 70% were detected once. The ten largest make up less than 35% of the sample.

This clonotype appeared many times. Its binding antigen is unknown. One base away there is no much larger clone; base qualities are not given. Total RNA and DNA were co-extracted without cell sorting from approximately 20-30 mg of bulk tissue using the AllPrep DNA/RNA mini kit. Five patients with histopathologically diagnosed primary liver carcinoma underwent surgical resection in China between 2015 and March 2016. At the time of sampling, the patients had chronic HBV infection and had not received any treatment. Each tumor was sampled at five spatially separated regions: the tumor centre plus the superior, inferior, left-lateral and right-lateral poles. Histological examination found more than 85% viable tumor cells in every tumor sample. Pieces of fresh tumor and adjacent tissue were cut in half, with one half kept in RNAlater at -80 degrees C and the other half sent for histology. The germline V gene sets CDR1 to MNHNS and CDR2 to SASEGT. V loses 1 base, J loses 3 bases, and the germline ends lie 7 bases apart. Including cysteine and phenylalanine, the CDR3 has 13 amino acids. Kept here is only the CDR3 DNA, which spans 39 bases and is read in frame from base 1.

General findings and caveats noted by the study authors: Consistent with antigen-driven expansion, pairs of tumor regions showed higher repertoire overlap (mean around 36%) than either tumor-adjacent pairs (approximately 17%) or tumor-blood pairs (roughly 15%). Bulk unsorted samples precluded comparing CD4+ and CD8+ T cell repertoires. Only about 7-25% of top clones were present in all five regions of a tumor, suggesting spatial heterogeneity of tumor-infiltrating T cells. Only the TCR beta chain was sequenced, which likely underestimates true repertoire diversity because unpaired alpha chains were not captured. A significantly larger repertoire fraction was made up by the top 250 clones in tumors than in blood (p = 0.039). With just a few patients in the study, the authors point out that the findings should be validated in a larger study.

This receptor was identified in a man aged 35-49 years with primary liver carcinoma and hepatitis B virus infection. The V and J segments used are TRBV6-1 and TRBJ2-7; the D gene is not confidently resolved. Source material: liver tumor tissue from sampling region 5. Interpreted using the paper, the cell subset or site label stands for: tumor region T5, tumor centre. This receptor carries the CDR3 CASSEERSYEQYF. The sequenced DNA: TGTGCCAGCAGTGAAGAGAGGAGCTACGAGCAGTACTTC.